This T cell receptor beta chain derives from a study of metastatic and nonmetastatic thyroid tumors. Overall study context: Repertoires from blood and tumor or nodule tissue of malignant and benign thyroid patients were compared.

Treatment of any kind had been given to no patient before thyroid surgery. Deletions cut 6 bases from V and 2 bases from J, with 14 bases between. From germline, CDR1 is DFQATT and CDR2 SNEGSKA (reference sequence). There are 14 residues in the CDR3. Under the authors' procedure: CDR3 differences across clinicopathological groups were used to build a distant-metastasis classifier for papillary thyroid cancer. TCRdb re-analyzed the PCR reads using MiXCR. These V and J calls originate from TCRdb's pipeline instead of the authors' own analysis. The sample consists of about 21,000 clones, around 19% of them appearing once.

This sequence joins TRBV20-1 and TRBJ1-3; D gene ambiguous. The source is a male donor with papillary thyroid cancer or a benign thyroid nodule (not recorded which). Some clones in this sample may be carry-over from other donors' samples. The sequenced sample consisted of blood. The CDR3 DNA sequence: TGCAGTGCCCCCGCTGGTAGGGCTGGAAACACCATATATTTT. Translated: CSAPAGRAGNTIYF.